This is a list of T cell receptor beta chains from one sample in a study of brain metastases from non-small cell lung cancer. Some clones are missing from TCRdb's copy, which holds only in-frame ones; the method was immunoSEQ multiplex PCR. The table lists over a thousand clones, around 91% of them singletons. Specimen: primary lung tumor tissue. Receptors originate from a donor older than 35 with non-small cell lung cancer. The CDR3 runs from the conserved cysteine through the conserved F or W. A D gene is named only where the DNA matches it firmly. For some rows the clone size is stated as once, few or many, or as a class when expanded; others skip it.

V,J,size,D,CDR3,DNA
TRBV19,TRBJ2-7,.,TRBD1,CASTGTGVREQYF,TGTGCCAGTACAGGGACAGGGGTTCGGGAGCAGTACTTC
TRBV5-5,TRBJ1-5,few,.,CASSLEGARGDQPQHF,TGTGCCAGCAGCTTGGAAGGAGCCAGGGGTGATCAGCCCCAGCATTTT
TRBV12-5,TRBJ2-3,.,.,CASGLSTSSTDTQYF,TGTGCTAGTGGTTTGTCTACTAGCAGCACAGATACGCAGTATTTT
TRBV7-9,TRBJ2-1,.,.,CASSLSGDHNEQFF,TGTGCCAGCAGCCTTTCCGGAGACCACAATGAGCAGTTCTTC
TRBV6-6,TRBJ1-6,.,TRBD1,CASKDREHSPLHF,TGTGCCAGCAAGGACAGGGAACATTCACCCCTCCACTTT
TRBV3-1/TRBV3-2,TRBJ1-2,.,TRBD1,CASGGQGAYGYTF,TGTGCCAGTGGGGGACAGGGGGCTTATGGCTACACCTTC
TRBV6-5,TRBJ1-1,few,.,CASSYLGNTEAFF,TGTGCCAGCAGTTACTTAGGGAACACTGAAGCTTTCTTT
TRBV2,TRBJ1-5,.,.,CASTPRGRRNQPQHF,TGTGCCAGCACCCCCCGGGGGCGCCGCAATCAGCCCCAGCATTTT
TRBV7-9,TRBJ2-7,.,.,CASSMGTGADYEQYF,TGTGCCAGCAGCATGGGGACTGGAGCGGACTACGAGCAGTACTTC
TRBV9,TRBJ2-1,.,TRBD2,CASSTGLAGNEQFF,TGTGCCAGCAGCACAGGACTAGCGGGGAATGAGCAGTTCTTC
TRBV5-1,TRBJ2-1,.,TRBD2,CASSLNSGASYNEQFF,TGCGCCAGCAGCTTGAATAGCGGGGCCTCCTACAATGAGCAGTTCTTC
TRBV6-5,TRBJ2-7,.,.,CATSGESYEQYF,TGTGCCACCTCCGGGGAATCCTACGAGCAGTACTTC
TRBV5-1,TRBJ1-3,.,.,CASSSEPNSGNTIYF,TGCGCCAGCAGCTCTGAGCCGAACTCTGGAAACACCATATATTTT
TRBV2,TRBJ2-3,.,.,CASKAITDTQYF,TGTGCCAGCAAGGCTATCACAGATACGCAGTATTTT
TRBV5-1,TRBJ2-5,.,TRBD2,CASSPAGGHETQYF,TGCGCCAGCAGCCCGGCGGGGGGGCACGAGACCCAGTACTTC
TRBV7-9,TRBJ2-5,.,.,CASSPPSAGQETQYF,TGTGCCAGCAGCCCCCCATCGGCGGGGCAAGAGACCCAGTACTTC
TRBV5-1,TRBJ2-3,.,.,CASSLGAGTDTQYF,TGCGCCAGCAGCTTGGGGGCTGGCACAGATACGCAGTATTTT
TRBV6-5,TRBJ2-2,once,TRBD1,CASTLDREGELFF,TGTGCCAGCACCTTGGACAGGGAGGGGGAGCTGTTTTTT
TRBV6-5,TRBJ1-1,.,.,CASSHADTGTEAFF,TGTGCCAGCAGCCACGCGGACACGGGCACTGAAGCTTTCTTT
TRBV12-3/TRBV12-4,TRBJ2-3,.,.,CASSLARQTQYF,TGTGCCAGCAGTTTAGCGCGTCAGACGCAGTATTTT
TRBV2,TRBJ1-2,.,.,CASSAPQGPLGGYTF,TGTGCCAGCAGTGCTCCACAGGGTCCCTTAGGGGGCTACACCTTC
TRBV4-2,TRBJ2-3,.,.,CASSRLRRGIASTDTQYF,TGTGCCAGCAGCCGCCTCAGAAGGGGGATCGCTAGCACAGATACGCAGTATTTT
TRBV6-6,TRBJ1-3,.,.,CASSPPGVGSGNTIYF,TGTGCCAGCAGTCCGCCGGGAGTAGGGTCTGGAAACACCATATATTTT
TRBV5-4,TRBJ1-6,.,.,CASSLKGNSPLHF,TGTGCCAGCAGCTTGAAGGGTAATTCACCCCTCCACTTT
TRBV6-5,TRBJ1-4,.,.,CASSLDGTNEKLFF,TGTGCCAGCAGTTTAGACGGAACTAATGAAAAACTGTTTTTT
TRBV3-1/TRBV3-2,TRBJ2-3,.,.,CASSQRGVRDTDTQYF,TGTGCCAGCAGCCAAAGGGGTGTTAGGGACACAGATACGCAGTATTTT
TRBV7-9,TRBJ2-3,.,TRBD1,CASSARDRGSTDTQYF,TGTGCCAGCAGCGCCCGGGACAGGGGGAGCACAGATACGCAGTATTTT
TRBV27,TRBJ2-7,.,.,CASSPRWLNEQYF,TGTGCCAGCAGTCCCCGATGGCTTAACGAGCAGTACTTC
TRBV5-1,TRBJ2-7,.,.,CASSLEDGYEQYF,TGCGCCAGCAGCTTGGAGGACGGCTACGAGCAGTACTTC
TRBV12-3/TRBV12-4,TRBJ2-1,.,.,CASSTGYEQFF,TGTGCCAGCAGCACAGGCTATGAGCAGTTCTTC
TRBV14,TRBJ1-3,.,.,CASSQGGSENTIYF,TGTGCCAGCAGCCAAGGGGGTTCTGAAAACACCATATATTTT
TRBV13,TRBJ2-1,few,TRBD2,CASSWLAGYNEQFF,TGTGCCAGCAGCTGGCTAGCGGGCTACAATGAGCAGTTCTTC
TRBV9,TRBJ1-3,.,.,CASSVKGNAGAGNTIYF,TGTGCCAGCAGCGTAAAAGGAAACGCCGGAGCTGGAAACACCATATATTTT
TRBV7-2,TRBJ1-1,.,TRBD1,CASSLLTGWNTEAFF,TGTGCCAGCAGCTTGCTGACAGGGTGGAACACTGAAGCTTTCTTT
TRBV6-6,TRBJ1-2,.,.,CASGPGSSYGYTF,TGTGCCAGCGGACCGGGCTCCTCCTATGGCTACACCTTC
TRBV29-1,TRBJ1-2,.,.,CSVEEEDGVYGYTF,TGCAGCGTTGAAGAAGAGGACGGAGTCTATGGCTACACCTTC